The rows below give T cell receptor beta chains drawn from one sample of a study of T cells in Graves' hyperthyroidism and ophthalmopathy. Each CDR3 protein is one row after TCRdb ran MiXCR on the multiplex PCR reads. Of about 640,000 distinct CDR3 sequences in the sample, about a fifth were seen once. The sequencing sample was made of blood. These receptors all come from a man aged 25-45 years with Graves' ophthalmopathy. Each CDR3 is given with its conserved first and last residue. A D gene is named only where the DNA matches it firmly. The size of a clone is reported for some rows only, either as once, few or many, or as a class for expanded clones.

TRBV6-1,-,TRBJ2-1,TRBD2,CASSYGGTTNNEQFF,TGTGCCAGCAGTTACGGCGGGACTACAAACAATGAGCAGTTCTTC
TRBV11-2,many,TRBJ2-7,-,CASSPRGGRRSYEQYF,TGTGCCAGCAGCCCAAGGGGGGGGAGACGGTCCTACGAGCAGTACTTC
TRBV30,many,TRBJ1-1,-,CAWSRGQNTEAFF,TGTGCCTGGAGTAGGGGCCAGAACACTGAAGCTTTCTTT
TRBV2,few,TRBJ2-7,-,CASSAGFISYEQYF,TGTGCCAGCAGTGCAGGGTTCATCTCCTACGAGCAGTACTTC
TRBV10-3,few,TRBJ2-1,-,CAISETSNEQFF,TGTGCCATCAGTGAGACTAGCAATGAGCAGTTCTTC
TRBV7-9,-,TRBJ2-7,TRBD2,CASSQGRGGLYEQYF,TGTGCCAGCAGCCAGGGGCGGGGGGGGCTCTACGAGCAGTACTTC
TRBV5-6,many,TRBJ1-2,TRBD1,CASSLRQGPNYGYTF,TGTGCCAGCAGCTTAAGACAGGGCCCTAACTATGGCTACACCTTC
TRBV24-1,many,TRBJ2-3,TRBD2,CATSDPGLAGATDTQYF,TGTGCCACCAGTGACCCGGGACTAGCGGGAGCGACAGATACGCAGTATTTT
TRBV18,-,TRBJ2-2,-,CASSPRMGGELFF,TGTGCCAGCTCACCACGGATGGGCGGGGAGCTGTTTTTT
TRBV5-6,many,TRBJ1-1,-,CASSLGTSTEAFF,TGTGCCAGCAGCCTCGGGACAAGCACTGAAGCTTTCTTT
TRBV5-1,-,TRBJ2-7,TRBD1,CASSKPGQSYEQYF,TGCGCCAGCAGCAAGCCGGGACAGTCCTACGAGCAGTACTTC
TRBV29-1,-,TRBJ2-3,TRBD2,CSVKYGLAGVPGHMNTQYF,TGCAGCGTGAAATACGGACTAGCGGGAGTCCCCGGGCACATGAATACGCAGTATTTT
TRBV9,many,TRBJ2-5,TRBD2,CASSLGTSGIARTQYF,TGTGCCAGCAGCTTAGGGACTAGCGGGATTGCGAGGACCCAGTACTTC
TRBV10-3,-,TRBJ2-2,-,CAIGGAQGAGELFF,TGTGCCATCGGAGGGGCTCAGGGGGCCGGGGAGCTGTTTTTT
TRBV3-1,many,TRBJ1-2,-,CASSPPGRGRDGYTF,TGTGCCAGCAGCCCCCCGGGCAGGGGTCGTGATGGCTACACCTTC
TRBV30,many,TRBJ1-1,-,CAWSYGPEAFF,TGTGCCTGGAGTTACGGGCCCGAAGCTTTCTTT
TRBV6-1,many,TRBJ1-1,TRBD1,CASSRTGVTEAFF,TGTGCCAGCAGCCGGACAGGGGTCACTGAAGCTTTCTTT
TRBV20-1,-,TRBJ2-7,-,CSAPRTTISSYEQYF,TGCAGTGCTCCTCGGACAACTATCAGCTCCTACGAGCAGTACTTC
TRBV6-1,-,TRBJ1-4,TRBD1,CASSRNRGNEKLFF,TGTGCCAGCAGCCGAAACAGGGGCAATGAAAAACTGTTTTTT
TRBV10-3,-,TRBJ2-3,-,CAISDRLSVDTQYF,TGTGCCATCAGTGATAGACTATCCGTGGATACGCAGTATTTT
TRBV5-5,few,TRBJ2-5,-,CASSPRSYQETQYF,TGTGCCAGCAGCCCCCGTAGTTACCAAGAGACCCAGTACTTC
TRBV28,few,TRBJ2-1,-,CASSPGWERSILHEQFF,TGTGCCAGCAGCCCGGGCTGGGAGAGATCGATTCTCCATGAGCAGTTCTTC
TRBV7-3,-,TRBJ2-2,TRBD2,CASSPGTRFTGELFF,TGTGCCAGCAGCCCCGGGACTAGATTCACCGGGGAGCTGTTTTTT
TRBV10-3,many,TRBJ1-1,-,CAISAGGGSTEAFF,TGTGCCATCAGTGCCGGGGGAGGGAGCACTGAAGCTTTCTTT
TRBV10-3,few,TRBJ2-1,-,CATLPDWSTDEQFF,TGTGCCACTTTACCGGACTGGTCTACCGATGAGCAGTTCTTC
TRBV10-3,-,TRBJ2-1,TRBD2,CAISEGTSGSNEQFF,TGTGCCATCAGTGAAGGGACTAGCGGGAGCAATGAGCAGTTCTTC
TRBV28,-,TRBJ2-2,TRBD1,CASTYITGVLTGELFF,TGTGCCAGCACCTACATTACAGGGGTCCTCACCGGGGAGCTGTTTTTT
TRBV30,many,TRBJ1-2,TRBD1,CAWSPGTDPAGNYGYTF,TGTGCCTGGAGTCCCGGGACAGACCCCGCAGGGAACTATGGCTACACCTTC
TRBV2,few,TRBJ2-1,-,CASIQGSYNEQFF,TGTGCCAGCATCCAAGGGTCCTACAATGAGCAGTTCTTC
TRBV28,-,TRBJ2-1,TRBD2,CASSPSGRPNEQFF,TGTGCCAGCAGTCCTAGCGGGAGGCCCAATGAGCAGTTCTTC
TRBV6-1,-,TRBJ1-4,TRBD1,CASSDYTGVQEKLFF,TGTGCCAGCAGCGACTATACAGGGGTTCAAGAAAAACTGTTTTTT
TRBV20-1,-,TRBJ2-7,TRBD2,CSARSQTSAYEQYF,TGCAGTGCTAGATCCCAGACTAGCGCCTACGAGCAGTACTTC
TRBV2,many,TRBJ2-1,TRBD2,CASSVEGTKLNEQFF,TGTGCCAGCAGTGTGGAGGGGACTAAACTAAATGAGCAGTTCTTC
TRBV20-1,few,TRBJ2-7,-,CSATRQLLSEEQYF,TGCAGTGCTACCCGACAGTTACTTTCGGAGGAGCAGTACTTC
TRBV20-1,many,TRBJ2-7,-,CSARAGMAYEQYF,TGCAGTGCTAGGGCAGGGATGGCCTATGAGCAGTACTTC
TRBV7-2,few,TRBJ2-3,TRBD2,CASSLAPGTRVPATQYF,TGTGCCAGCAGCTTAGCCCCCGGGACTAGAGTACCCGCTACGCAGTATTTT
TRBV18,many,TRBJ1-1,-,CASSRGGDTEAFF,TGTGCCAGCTCACGAGGGGGGGACACTGAAGCTTTCTTT
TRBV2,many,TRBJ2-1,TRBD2,CASSPRTSGRSSYNEQFF,TGTGCCAGCAGTCCTCGGACTAGCGGGAGAAGCTCCTACAATGAGCAGTTCTTC
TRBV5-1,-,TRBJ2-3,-,CASSRTEFTTDTQYF,TGCGCCAGCAGTAGGACGGAGTTTACAACAGATACGCAGTATTTT
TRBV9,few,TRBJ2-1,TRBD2,CASSAFTGTSGADEQFF,TGTGCCAGCAGCGCCTTCACCGGGACTAGCGGGGCGGATGAGCAGTTCTTC
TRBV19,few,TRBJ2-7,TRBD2,CASSWSRGSSYEQYF,TGTGCCAGTAGTTGGAGTCGCGGGAGCTCCTACGAGCAGTACTTC
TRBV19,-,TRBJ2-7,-,CASSERQATYEQYF,TGTGCCAGTAGTGAACGACAGGCTACCTACGAGCAGTACTTC